The 6 T cell receptor beta chains below were found in one sample sequenced in a study of shared clonotypes between healthy human individuals. Sequenced by immunoSEQ multiplex PCR; TCRdb stores in-frame clones only, minus some. Here the sample spans roughly 500,000 clones, 95% to 97% being singletons. Sequencing input: naive CD4+ T cells sorted from blood. Described subset: CD45RA+ positively selected. These receptors all stem from a woman aged 30 to 39 in good health.

This clone was observed once. Other DNA sequences in this specimen translate into the identical CDR3. As DNA, the CDR3 is TGTGCCAGCAGCTTGGGGGAGTCCTCCTACAATGAGCAGTTCTTC. Protein sequence: CASSLGESSYNEQFF. The chain combines TRBV5-4 with TRBJ2-1, with D perhaps matching TRBD2 (5 bases). The CDR3 length is 15 residues. V lost 0 bases, J lost 0 bases, and 7 bases lay in between. Germline V gene sequence: CDR1 SGHNT, CDR2 YYREEE (reference sequence). Complete variable domain (other parts from reference TRBV5-4 and TRBJ2-1): ETGVTQSPTHLIKTRGQQVTLRCSSQSGHNTVSWYQQALGQGPQFIFQYYREEENGRGNFPPRFSGLQFPNYSSELNVNALELDDSALYLCASSLGESSYNEQFFGPGTRLTVL.

This clone appeared a single time. CDR3: CASRDRFTTTEAFF. The CDR3 bases are TGTGCCAGCAGGGACAGATTCACAACCACTGAAGCTTTCTTT. This rearrangement joins TRBV6-6 to TRBJ1-1, with a weak D call TRBD1 (6 bases). Germline CDR1 and CDR2: MNHNY and SVGAGI (reference sequence). The CDR3 loop spans 14 amino acids. The germline V and J ends were trimmed by 6 bases and 4 bases, with 15 bases remaining between them.

The chain joins TRBV15 to TRBJ1-5; 8 positions agree with TRBD1. Germline V lookup: CDR1 LNHNV, CDR2 YYDKDF (reference sequence). The V gene end was trimmed by 5 bases and the J gene end by 2 bases; junction bases not matched to a gene: 14. This CDR3 has 18 amino acids. The CDR3 coding sequence is TGTGCCACCAGCCTAGGGACAGGACGGGGGATCGGCAATCAGCCCCAGCATTTT. Translation: CATSLGTGRGIGNQPQHF.

V and J are TRBV5-1 and TRBJ2-3; D is undetermined. This CDR3 is built from 14 residues. The V end lost 3 bases, the J end lost 2 bases, and 10 bases lay between the germline ends. Germline assignment: CDR1 SGHRS and CDR2 YFSETQ. The CDR3 protein is CASSWTRYTDTQYF. The CDR3 bases are TGCGCCAGCAGCTGGACCCGCTACACAGATACGCAGTATTTT.

The count of this clone is one. Other DNA sequences from this sample encode an identical CDR3 as well. The gene calls are TRBV6-5 and TRBJ1-1; a weak D match, TRBD1 (6 bases). The V gene's germline CDR1 is MNHEY and CDR2 SVGAGI. V was clipped by 0 bases and J by 2 bases, with 7 bases between them. The CDR3 spans 14 residues. The CDR3 DNA reads TGTGCCAGCAGTTACTCAGGGGGAAACACTGAAGCTTTCTTT. It encodes CASSYSGGNTEAFF.

This chain connects TRBV5-1 to TRBJ2-7; D perhaps matches TRBD2 (6 bases). The CDR3 is made up of 13 amino acids. V lost 5 bases and J 6 bases, leaving 15 bases between the germline ends. Germline-derived CDR1 and CDR2 are SGHRS and YFSETQ. This CDR3 reads CASSSGEYSEQYF. Written as DNA, the CDR3 is TGCGCCAGCAGTAGCGGAGAATACTCCGAGCAGTACTTC. Full variable domain (missing parts from reference TRBV5-1 and TRBJ2-7): KAGVTQTPRYLIKTRGQQVTLSCSPISGHRSVSWYQQTPGQGLQFLFEYFSETQRNKGNFPGRFSGRQFSNSRSEMNVSTLELGDSALYLCASSSGEYSEQYFGPGTRLTVT.